This TCR beta chain is drawn from a study of spatial heterogeneity in lung cancer. This clonotype is labeled medium-sized. The antigen is undetermined. The library was built for alpha chains, so this beta chain is an off-target read and its size means little. Regarding time point: sample taken at primary tumor resection. Germline values: CDR1 MGHRA, CDR2 YSYEKL. The CDR3 contains 15 residues. V gave up 8 bases and J gave up 3 bases, with 19 bases separating them. Overall study findings and caveats: Within tumors, counts of expanded alpha and beta TCRs tracked tumor mutation counts.

The study tagged each TCR cDNA molecule with a unique molecular identifier. Using its own MiXCR run on the 5' RACE reads, TCRdb lists one record per CDR3 protein. The sample contains several thousand distinct CDR3 sequences, approximately 15% of which appear only once. The sequences come from lung tumor tissue, collected at surgery. The clonotype comes from a female donor with early-stage non-small cell lung cancer. The chain carries TRBV4-1 and TRBJ2-5; D not certain. The CDR3 protein is CASASDFGREETQYF. CDR3 DNA: TGCGCCAGCGCCTCCGATTTCGGCAGAGAAGAGACCCAGTACTTC.